These 20 T cell receptor beta chains were all obtained from the same sample, sequenced in a study of blood T cell repertoires in COVID-19. Repertoires were generated with immunoSEQ multiplex PCR, while TCRdb's copy carries only in-frame clones and drops some. Of some 89,000 clones detected, roughly 82% appear once; the ten largest clones hold approximately 1.2%. The specimen was peripheral blood. The receptor set was obtained from an elderly woman with acute or convalescent COVID-19.

This clone occurred once. The rearrangement uses TRBV19 and TRBJ1-5, with 8 bases fitting TRBD1. CDR1 is LNHDA, CDR2 SQIVND, per germline (reference sequence). The CDR3 contains 15 residues. The junction had 2 bases not matched to a gene; V was cut back by 3 bases and J by 1 base. In DNA, the CDR3 is TGTGCCAGTAGTATCGGACAGGGAAGCAATCAGCCCCAGCATTTT. Translating it yields CASSIGQGSNQPQHF. Supplemented by reference TRBV19 and TRBJ1-5, the full variable domain reads DGGITQSPKYLFRKEGQNVTLSCEQNLNHDAMYWYRQDPGQGLRLIYYSQIVNDFQKGDIAEGYSVSREKKESFPLTVTSAQKNPTAFYLCASSIGQGSNQPQHFGDGTRLSIL.

V usage is TRBV3-1 (or the pseudogene TRBV3-2) and J usage is TRBJ1-6, with a weak D call TRBD1 (5 bases). This CDR3 region has 15 residues. CDR1 and CDR2 from the germline V gene are LGHDT and YNNKEL (reference sequence). The V end lost 6 bases, the J end lost 6 bases, and 15 bases lay between the germline ends. The chain's CDR3 is CASRLRGGANSPLHF. The CDR3 bases are TGTGCCAGCAGGTTGCGTGGTGGGGCTAATTCACCCCTCCACTTT.

The rearrangement uses TRBV27 and TRBJ1-2; D is uncertain. V was pared by 6 bases and J by 4 bases, with 24 bases between. The CDR3 covers 17 residues. Germline CDR1 reads MNHEY; CDR2 reads SMNVEV (reference sequence). The CDR3 protein is CASSLPGGPANLYGYTF. The CDR3 nucleotides are TGTGCCAGCAGCCTCCCGGGCGGGCCAGCCAACCTCTATGGCTACACCTTC.

In this sample, this clone turned up a few times. The rearrangement uses TRBV24-1 and TRBJ2-3, with D perhaps matching TRBD1 (6 bases). CDR3 length equals 16 residues. Germline-derived CDR1 and CDR2 are KGHDR and SFDVKD. V gave up 4 bases and J gave up 2 bases, with 15 bases separating them. CDR3 amino acids: CATSEPTGHNTDTQYF. The CDR3 nucleotides read TGTGCCACCAGTGAACCTACGGGACATAACACAGATACGCAGTATTTT.

The sample holds one count of this clone. The chain recombines TRBV11-2 with TRBJ2-2; 7 bases agree with TRBD2. The J segment lost 4 bases and the V segment lost 5 bases, leaving 10 bases of the junction unmatched. Germline V lookup: CDR1 SGHAT, CDR2 FQNNGV. The CDR3 consists of 16 residues. CDR3 sequence reads: CASSPTGLGITGELFF. In DNA form, the CDR3 reads TGTGCCAGCAGCCCGACCGGACTAGGCATCACCGGGGAGCTGTTTTTT.

Here the CDR3 reads CASTGTVNNEQFF. The CDR3 DNA follows: TGTGCCAGCACCGGGACAGTGAACAATGAGCAGTTCTTC. This rearrangement joins TRBV6-5 to TRBJ2-1; 7 bases agree with TRBD1. Germline V CDR1 and CDR2: MNHEY, SVGAGI. After removal of 7 bases from V and 5 bases from J, the junction contained 5 bases not matched to a gene. The CDR3 consists of 13 residues.

As regards this clone: One end of the junction does not line up with germline, which may come from a read error. The rearrangement uses TRBV5-1 and TRBJ2-5, with D possibly matching TRBD2 (5 bases). The CDR3 contains 16 residues. Germline values: CDR1 SGHRS, CDR2 YFSETQ. The CDR3 DNA sequence: TGCGCCAGCAGCTTGGTTCAGAGGGCTTCAAGAGAGGCCCAGTACTTC. This codes for CASSLVQRASREAQYF.

The gene calls are TRBV7-3 and TRBJ2-2, with 9 bases identical to TRBD1. The V gene's germline CDR1 is SGHTA and CDR2 FQGTGA. CDR3 length: 14 residues. J gave up 3 bases and V 10 bases, and 6 bases lay outside the gene matches. This CDR3 reads CATGTGRDTGELFF. The DNA for the CDR3 is TGTGCCACAGGGACAGGGCGCGACACCGGGGAGCTGTTTTTT.

The chain links TRBV2 to TRBJ2-2; D is perhaps TRBD1 (5 bases). V lost 7 bases and J 2 bases, leaving 14 bases between the germline ends. CDR1 is SNHLY, CDR2 FYNNEI, per germline. This CDR3 is 15 amino acids long. The CDR3 DNA reads as TGTGCCAGCAACCTGGGGCAGGCTAACACCGGGGAGCTGTTTTTT. This translates into CASNLGQANTGELFF.

This sequence joins TRBV5-1 and TRBJ2-3, with 7 nucleotides matching TRBD2. The CDR3 spans 14 residues. The germline CDR1 and CDR2 sequences are SGHRS and YFSETQ. With 2 bases clipped from V and 1 base from J, the junction kept 1 base outside the gene matches. The CDR3 reads CASSFTSGTDTQYF. DNA of the CDR3: TGCGCCAGCAGCTTCACTAGCGGCACAGATACGCAGTATTTT.

The V call is TRBV4-1, the J call TRBJ2-3, with TRBD2 matching 11 bases. The length of the CDR3 is 16 residues. CDR1 MGHRA and CDR2 YSYEKL come from the germline V gene. V gave up 7 bases and J gave up 4 bases; unmatched junction bases: 10. The CDR3 DNA sequence: TGCGCCAGCAAGGCGAGTAGCGGGGGGGCCTCAGATACGCAGTATTTT. The encoded protein is CASKASSGGASDTQYF.

This chain joins TRBV12-3 or TRBV12-4 and TRBJ1-5; D is possibly TRBD1 (5 bases). The ends were cut back, 3 bases at V and 6 bases at J, with 9 bases in the middle. The CDR3 runs 13 residues. The CDR3 DNA reads TGTGCCAGCAGTTTCGGAGGGGCTCAGCCCCAGCATTTT. It yields the protein CASSFGGAQPQHF.

The chain couples TRBV3-1 (or the pseudogene TRBV3-2) to TRBJ1-2, with 8 bases aligning to TRBD1. The CDR3 consists of 13 residues. Germline CDR1 and CDR2: LGHDT and YNNKEL (reference sequence). The ends lost 2 bases at V and 6 bases at J; junction bases unmatched: 2. This CDR3 reads CASSQIQGDGYTF. CDR3 nucleotides: TGTGCCAGCAGCCAAATACAGGGGGATGGCTACACCTTC.

V and J are TRBV14 and TRBJ1-1; no clear D. Trimming cost V 3 bases and J 1 base, with 6 bases left between them. The V gene's germline CDR1 is SGHDN and CDR2 FVKESK. The CDR3 spans 13 residues. In DNA, the CDR3 is TGTGCCAGCAGCCACACGGGGAACACTGAAGCTTTCTTT. Its protein is CASSHTGNTEAFF. The whole variable domain, filled in from reference TRBV14 and TRBJ1-1, reads EAGVTQFPSHSVIEKGQTVTLRCDPISGHDNLYWYRRVMGKEIKFLLHFVKESKQDESGMPNNRFLAERTGGTYSTLKVQPAELEDSGVYFCASSHTGNTEAFFGQGTRLTVV.

V gene TRBV6-5 combines with J gene TRBJ1-3; tentative D call: TRBD1 (6 bases). V lost 0 bases, J lost 4 bases, and 13 bases lay in between. There are 16 residues in the CDR3. Germline assignment: CDR1 MNHEY and CDR2 SVGAGI. CDR3 sequence (DNA): TGTGCCAGCAGTTACTCGGGGAGGGGGGTCGGAAACACCATATATTTT. Translating gives CASSYSGRGVGNTIYF.

The V call is TRBV11-2, the J call TRBJ2-7, with 10 bases lining up with TRBD1. The ends lost 1 base at V and 7 bases at J; junction bases unmatched: 10. This CDR3 is built from 16 residues. Germline CDR1 and CDR2: SGHAT and FQNNGV. The CDR3, as DNA: TGTGCCAGCAGCTTAGGTTCGGGACAGGGGTCGAGAGAGCAGTACTTC. Amino acids: CASSLGSGQGSREQYF.

The chain uses TRBV20-1 and TRBJ2-7, with 10 bases lining up with TRBD2. Per germline, CDR1 DFQATT and CDR2 SNEGSKA (reference sequence). The V and J ends lost 3 bases and 6 bases, in that order; junction bases with no gene match: 5. The CDR3 is 13 amino acids. The CDR3 loop is CSASQLAGSEQYF. The CDR3 nucleotides are TGCAGTGCTAGTCAACTAGCGGGATCCGAGCAGTACTTC.

The rearrangement uses TRBV3-1 (or the pseudogene TRBV3-2) and TRBJ2-7, with 10 bases that match TRBD2. The junction had 10 bases not matched to a gene; V was cut back by 4 bases and J by 4 bases. CDR3 length: 16 residues. Germline V lookup: CDR1 LGHDT, CDR2 YNNKEL (reference sequence). The CDR3 sequence: CASSPMPGTSVYEQYF. The CDR3 nucleotides read TGTGCCAGCAGCCCTATGCCCGGGACTAGCGTTTACGAGCAGTACTTC.

The chain links TRBV5-1 to TRBJ2-7, with D tentatively TRBD2 (6 bases). This CDR3 has 13 residues. Germline V gives CDR1 SGHRS, CDR2 YFSETQ. V was cut by 2 bases and J by 3 bases, with 9 bases left in between. CDR3 nucleotide sequence: TGCGCCAGCAGCTTCGGAGGGAGCTACGAGCAGTACTTC. It specifies CASSFGGSYEQYF.

J is TRBJ2-1 and V is TRBV20-1, with TRBD2 matching 8 bases. The CDR3 consists of 10 residues. The trim removed 4 bases at V and 15 bases at J, leaving 5 bases unmatched. Germline CDR1 and CDR2: DFQATT and SNEGSKA (reference sequence). CDR3 coding DNA: TGCAGTGCTATACCTAGCGGGCTGTTCTTC. This translates into CSAIPSGLFF.